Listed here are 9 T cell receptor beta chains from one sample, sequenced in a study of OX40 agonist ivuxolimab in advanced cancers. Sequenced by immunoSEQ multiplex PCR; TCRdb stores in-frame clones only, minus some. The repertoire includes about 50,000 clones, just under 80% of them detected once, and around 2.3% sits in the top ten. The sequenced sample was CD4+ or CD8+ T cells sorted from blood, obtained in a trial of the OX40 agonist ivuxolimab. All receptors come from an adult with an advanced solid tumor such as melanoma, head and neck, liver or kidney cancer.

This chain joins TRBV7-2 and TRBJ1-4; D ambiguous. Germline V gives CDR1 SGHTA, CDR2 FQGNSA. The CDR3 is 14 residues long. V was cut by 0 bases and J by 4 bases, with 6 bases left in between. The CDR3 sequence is CASSLAGSNEKLFF. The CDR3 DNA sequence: TGTGCCAGCAGCTTAGCGGGAAGTAATGAAAAACTGTTTTTT.

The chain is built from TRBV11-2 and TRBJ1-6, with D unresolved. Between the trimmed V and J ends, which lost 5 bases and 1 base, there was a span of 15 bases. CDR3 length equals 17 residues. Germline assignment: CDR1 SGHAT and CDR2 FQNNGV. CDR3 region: CASSNPGGGSYNSPLHF. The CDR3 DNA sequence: TGTGCCAGCAGCAACCCTGGCGGAGGGTCCTATAATTCACCCCTCCACTTT.

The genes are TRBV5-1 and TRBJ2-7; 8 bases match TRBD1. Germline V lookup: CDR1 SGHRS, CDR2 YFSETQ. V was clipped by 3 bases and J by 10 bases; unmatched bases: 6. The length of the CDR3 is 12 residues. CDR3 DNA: TGCGCCAGCAGCTCCGGACAGGGCAATCAGTACTTC. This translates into CASSSGQGNQYF.

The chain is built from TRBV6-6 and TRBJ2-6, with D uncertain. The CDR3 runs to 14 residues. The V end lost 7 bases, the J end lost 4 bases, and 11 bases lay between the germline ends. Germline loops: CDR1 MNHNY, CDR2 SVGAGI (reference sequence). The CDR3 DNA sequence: TGTGCCAGCACCCCATTTCCGGGGGCCAACGTCCTGACTTTC. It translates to CASTPFPGANVLTF.

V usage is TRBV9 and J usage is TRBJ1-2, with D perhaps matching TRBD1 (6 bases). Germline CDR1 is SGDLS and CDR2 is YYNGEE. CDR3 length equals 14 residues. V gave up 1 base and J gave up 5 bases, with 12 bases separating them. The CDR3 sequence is CASSVQQGTYGYTF. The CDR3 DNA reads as TGTGCCAGCAGCGTACAACAGGGTACTTATGGCTACACCTTC.

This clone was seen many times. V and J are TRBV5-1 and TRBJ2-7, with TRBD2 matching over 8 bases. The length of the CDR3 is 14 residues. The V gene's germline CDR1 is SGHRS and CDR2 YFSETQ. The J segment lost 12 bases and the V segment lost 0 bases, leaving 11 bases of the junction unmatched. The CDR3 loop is CASSLEGSGNHWYF. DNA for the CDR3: TGCGCCAGCAGCTTGGAAGGTAGCGGGAACCATTGGTACTTC.

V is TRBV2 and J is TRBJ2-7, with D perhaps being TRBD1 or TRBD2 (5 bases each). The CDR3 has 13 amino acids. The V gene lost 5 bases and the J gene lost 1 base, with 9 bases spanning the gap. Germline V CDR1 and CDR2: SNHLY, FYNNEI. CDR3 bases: TGTGCCAGCAGTCGGGACGGATCCTACGAGCAGTACTTC. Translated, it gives CASSRDGSYEQYF.

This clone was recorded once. CDR3 sequence (DNA): TGTGCCAGCACCCCCGGGACTAGCGGGAGGGCCGGCGAGCAGTTCTTC. It is translated as CASTPGTSGRAGEQFF. The V gene is TRBV11-3, the J gene TRBJ2-1, with 16 bases identical to TRBD2. J gave up 10 bases and V 7 bases, and 10 bases lay outside the gene matches. This CDR3 spans 16 amino acids. The germline V gene has CDR1 SGHNT and CDR2 YENEEA.

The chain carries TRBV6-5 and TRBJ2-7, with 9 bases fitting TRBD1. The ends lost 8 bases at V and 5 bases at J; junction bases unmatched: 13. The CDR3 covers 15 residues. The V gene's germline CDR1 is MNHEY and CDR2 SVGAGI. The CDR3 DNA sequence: TGTGCCAGCGTGCGGGAGACAGGGGGTTTTCACGAGCAGTACTTC. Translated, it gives CASVRETGGFHEQYF.